Here is one TCR beta chain with its context. Its antigen is unknown. This sample is drawn from a study of shared clonotypes between healthy human individuals. Study details: Two women and a few men aged 18 to 49 served as donors. Per-donor plates numbered three CD4 naive, three CD4 memory, two CD8 naive and one CD8 memory. Study results and limitations: Represented diversity, genetic and exposure-history alike, was limited by few donors. Relative to memory subsets, naive subsets generally showed larger estimated richness.

Using immunoSEQ multiplex PCR, the repertoire was profiled, and TCRdb retains in-frame clones only, with some absent. The top ten clones hold about 1.5% of a sample with 980,000 or so clones, around 80% of them seen once. The CDR3 contains 14 residues. Germline CDR1 SGHTS, CDR2 YDEGEE. Trimming removed 9 bases at V and 5 bases at J, with 20 bases between. The chain links TRBV5-8 to TRBJ1-1; D might be TRBD1 (6 bases). The sequenced sample was memory CD4+ T cells sorted from blood. Stated subset: CD45RA-negative fraction. The TCR sequence derives from a man aged 18-30 years in good health. This CDR3 reads CATQYSGARTEAFF. CDR3 sequence (DNA): TGTGCCACCCAATATTCGGGGGCGCGAACTGAAGCTTTCTTT. The entire variable domain, with the rest obtained from reference TRBV5-8 and TRBJ1-1, is as follows: EAGVTQSPTHLIKTRGQQATLRCSPISGHTSVYWYQQALGLGLQFLLWYDEGEERNRGNFPPRFSGRQFPNYSSELNVNALELEDSALYLCATQYSGARTEAFFGQGTRLTVV.